These T cell receptor beta chains were read from a single sample in a study of OX40 agonist ivuxolimab in advanced cancers. Sequencing used immunoSEQ multiplex PCR; TCRdb keeps in-frame clones, though not all of them. Of about 79,000 clones in the sample, 84% were seen once. The sequencing here drew on CD4+ or CD8+ T cells sorted from blood, taken in a trial of the OX40 agonist ivuxolimab. These receptors originate from an adult with an advanced solid tumor such as melanoma, head and neck, liver or kidney cancer. The CDR3 runs from the conserved cysteine through the conserved F or W. The D gene is left open where the match is weak. Clone sizes are given selectively: once, few, many, or a class where the clone is expanded.

clone size: NA; CDR3 length: 17; D gene: TRBD1; J gene: TRBJ2-7; V gene: TRBV18; CDR3 DNA: TGTGCCAGCTCACCGCTCGACGGGGGGACAGGGGGTCGGGAGCAGTACTTC; CDR3 protein: CASSPLDGGTGGREQYF
clone size: NA; CDR3 length: 15; D gene: TRBD2; J gene: TRBJ2-7; V gene: TRBV19; CDR3 DNA: TGTGCCAGTAGTACAATAGCGGGCCCGTCCTACGAGCAGTACTTC; CDR3 protein: CASSTIAGPSYEQYF
clone size: few; CDR3 length: 13; D gene: TRBD2; J gene: TRBJ2-7; V gene: TRBV4-3; CDR3 DNA: TGCGCCAGCAGCCGGCGCGGGGGTTACGAGCAGTACTTC; CDR3 protein: CASSRRGGYEQYF
clone size: NA; CDR3 length: 16; D gene: NA; J gene: TRBJ1-5; V gene: TRBV7-8; CDR3 DNA: TGTGCCAGCAGCGGCCGGGATCCTAATAGCAATCAGCCCCAGCATTTT; CDR3 protein: CASSGRDPNSNQPQHF
clone size: NA; CDR3 length: 13; D gene: TRBD1; J gene: TRBJ1-5; V gene: TRBV29-1; CDR3 DNA: TGCAGCGTTACAGGGGGCGCAGGACAGCCCCAGCATTTT; CDR3 protein: CSVTGGAGQPQHF
clone size: once; CDR3 length: 14; D gene: TRBD1; J gene: TRBJ2-7; V gene: TRBV6-1; CDR3 DNA: TGTGCCAGCAGTCAAATCAGGGGGTTGGACGAGCAGTACTTC; CDR3 protein: CASSQIRGLDEQYF
clone size: NA; CDR3 length: 14; D gene: NA; J gene: TRBJ1-4; V gene: TRBV28; CDR3 DNA: TGTGCCAGCAGTTTATATGGAACTAATGAAAAACTGTTTTTT; CDR3 protein: CASSLYGTNEKLFF
clone size: NA; CDR3 length: 14; D gene: NA; J gene: TRBJ2-3; V gene: TRBV10-3; CDR3 DNA: TGTGCCATCAGAGGGGCCCAGGGGTTAAATACGCAGTATTTT; CDR3 protein: CAIRGAQGLNTQYF
clone size: NA; CDR3 length: 13; D gene: NA; J gene: TRBJ1-4; V gene: TRBV5-1; CDR3 DNA: TGCGCCAGCAGCTTAGGCAGTCTAGAAAAACTGTTTTTT; CDR3 protein: CASSLGSLEKLFF
clone size: NA; CDR3 length: 11; D gene: NA; J gene: TRBJ2-1; V gene: TRBV29-1; CDR3 DNA: TGCAGCGTTGATGGTGGGCGGGAGCAGTTCTTC; CDR3 protein: CSVDGGREQFF
clone size: NA; CDR3 length: 15; D gene: NA; J gene: TRBJ2-6; V gene: TRBV5-1; CDR3 DNA: TGCGCCAGCCTGGCGGGGGCAGGTGGGGCCAACGTCCTGACTTTC; CDR3 protein: CASLAGAGGANVLTF
clone size: NA; CDR3 length: 15; D gene: TRBD1; J gene: TRBJ1-6; V gene: TRBV28; CDR3 DNA: TGTGCCAGCAGTTCTTCCGGACAGGGTGATTCACCCCTCCACTTT; CDR3 protein: CASSSSGQGDSPLHF
clone size: NA; CDR3 length: 16; D gene: TRBD1; J gene: TRBJ2-7; V gene: TRBV28; CDR3 DNA: TGTGCCAGCAGTGCTTTGACAGGGGACGATGCCTACGAGCAGTACTTC; CDR3 protein: CASSALTGDDAYEQYF
clone size: once; CDR3 length: 17; D gene: TRBD1; J gene: TRBJ1-1; V gene: TRBV15; CDR3 DNA: TGTGCCACCAGCAGGGGTACAGGGGGCGCAGGGAACACTGAAGCTTTCTTT; CDR3 protein: CATSRGTGGAGNTEAFF
clone size: NA; CDR3 length: 14; D gene: NA; J gene: TRBJ1-4; V gene: TRBV7-9; CDR3 DNA: TGTGCCAGCAGCTTTGCAGGAGGTAATGAAAAACTGTTTTTT; CDR3 protein: CASSFAGGNEKLFF
clone size: NA; CDR3 length: 15; D gene: TRBD1; J gene: TRBJ1-5; V gene: TRBV28; CDR3 DNA: TGTGCCAGCACCCCGGACAGGGGAAGCAATCAGCCCCAGCATTTT; CDR3 protein: CASTPDRGSNQPQHF
clone size: NA; CDR3 length: 12; D gene: NA; J gene: TRBJ1-1; V gene: TRBV30; CDR3 DNA: TGTGCCTGGAGTGTAGGGGCGACAGGAGCTTTCTTT; CDR3 protein: CAWSVGATGAFF
clone size: NA; CDR3 length: 14; D gene: NA; J gene: TRBJ2-1; V gene: TRBV7-9; CDR3 DNA: TGTGCCAGCTGCCTAGGGCTACCTGACAATGAGCAGTTCTTC; CDR3 protein: CASCLGLPDNEQFF
clone size: NA; CDR3 length: 15; D gene: NA; J gene: TRBJ1-4; V gene: TRBV6-6; CDR3 DNA: TGTGCCAGCAGTTACAGAAGACAGAGGACTGAAAAACTGTTTTTT; CDR3 protein: CASSYRRQRTEKLFF
clone size: NA; CDR3 length: 14; D gene: NA; J gene: TRBJ2-7; V gene: TRBV6-5; CDR3 DNA: TGTGCCAGCAGTTACTCGCCGGGGGCAGCCGAGCAGTACTTC; CDR3 protein: CASSYSPGAAEQYF
clone size: NA; CDR3 length: 17; D gene: NA; J gene: TRBJ2-7; V gene: TRBV13; CDR3 DNA: TGTGCCAGCAGCTTATTTGGGCTAGGGACGTCGGGGTACGAGCAGTACTTC; CDR3 protein: CASSLFGLGTSGYEQYF
clone size: NA; CDR3 length: 15; D gene: NA; J gene: TRBJ1-2; V gene: TRBV5-4; CDR3 DNA: TGTGCCAGCAGCCCGATCTGGGGGGGAATCAATGGCTACACCTTC; CDR3 protein: CASSPIWGGINGYTF
clone size: NA; CDR3 length: 14; D gene: NA; J gene: TRBJ2-2; V gene: TRBV29-1; CDR3 DNA: TGCAGCGTTAGTGGGAGGTCGAACACCGGGGAGCTGTTTTTT; CDR3 protein: CSVSGRSNTGELFF
clone size: NA; CDR3 length: 14; D gene: NA; J gene: TRBJ2-7; V gene: TRBV18; CDR3 DNA: TGTGCCAGCTCACCCGGGGCCCTGGGTCGGGAGCAGTACTTC; CDR3 protein: CASSPGALGREQYF
clone size: NA; CDR3 length: 12; D gene: NA; J gene: TRBJ2-5; V gene: TRBV27; CDR3 DNA: TGTGCCAGCAGTATCATAAGCGGGACCCAGTACTTC; CDR3 protein: CASSIISGTQYF
clone size: NA; CDR3 length: 14; D gene: NA; J gene: TRBJ1-1; V gene: TRBV19; CDR3 DNA: TGTGCCAGTAGTATACGTTACAGCGGCACTGAAGCTTTCTTT; CDR3 protein: CASSIRYSGTEAFF
clone size: NA; CDR3 length: 14; D gene: NA; J gene: TRBJ1-2; V gene: TRBV6-6; CDR3 DNA: TGTGCCAGCAGCCCTCCGGGCCGGGACTATGGCTACACCTTC; CDR3 protein: CASSPPGRDYGYTF
clone size: NA; CDR3 length: 15; D gene: TRBD2; J gene: TRBJ2-1; V gene: TRBV12-5; CDR3 DNA: TGTGCTAGTGGTCCCCCGAGCGGGGCCACCAATGAGCAGTTCTTC; CDR3 protein: CASGPPSGATNEQFF
clone size: once; CDR3 length: 15; D gene: TRBD1; J gene: TRBJ1-5; V gene: TRBV7-8; CDR3 DNA: TGTGCCAGCAGCCTCCAGACAGGGATTAATCAGCCCCAGCATTTT; CDR3 protein: CASSLQTGINQPQHF
clone size: NA; CDR3 length: 14; D gene: NA; J gene: TRBJ2-6; V gene: TRBV19; CDR3 DNA: TGTGCCAGTTCTCAGGGGCCGGGGGCCAACGTCCTGACTTTC; CDR3 protein: CASSQGPGANVLTF
clone size: once; CDR3 length: 15; D gene: TRBD1; J gene: TRBJ2-7; V gene: TRBV5-4; CDR3 DNA: TGTGCCAGCAGCTCAGCCGGACAGGGAAGGGTCGAGCAGTACTTC; CDR3 protein: CASSSAGQGRVEQYF
clone size: NA; CDR3 length: 17; D gene: TRBD2; J gene: TRBJ2-1; V gene: TRBV5-1; CDR3 DNA: TGCGCCAGCAGCCCGAACGTACTAGCGGGGGGTGGGGATGAGCAGTTCTTC; CDR3 protein: CASSPNVLAGGGDEQFF
clone size: NA; CDR3 length: 17; D gene: NA; J gene: TRBJ1-4; V gene: TRBV4-3; CDR3 DNA: TGCGCCAGCAGCCAAAACTACGACAGGTTTATAATGAAAAAACTGTTTTTT; CDR3 protein: CASSQNYDRFIMKKLFF
clone size: NA; CDR3 length: 15; D gene: TRBD1; J gene: TRBJ2-7; V gene: TRBV5-5; CDR3 DNA: TGTGCCAGCAATTTGCCAGGGACAGGTGACTACGAGCAGTACTTC; CDR3 protein: CASNLPGTGDYEQYF
clone size: NA; CDR3 length: 13; D gene: NA; J gene: TRBJ2-3; V gene: TRBV18; CDR3 DNA: TGTGCCAGCTCCCCTGGAACCGCAGATACGCAGTATTTT; CDR3 protein: CASSPGTADTQYF
clone size: NA; CDR3 length: 13; D gene: NA; J gene: TRBJ2-1; V gene: TRBV5-1; CDR3 DNA: TGCGCCAGCAGGTCGTCCCGGGGCAATGAGCAGTTCTTC; CDR3 protein: CASRSSRGNEQFF
clone size: NA; CDR3 length: 19; D gene: TRBD2; J gene: TRBJ2-1; V gene: TRBV7-6; CDR3 DNA: TGTGCCAGCAGTCAGAGACCTAGCGGGGGCCCCTTTGACTACAATGAGCAGTTCTTC; CDR3 protein: CASSQRPSGGPFDYNEQFF